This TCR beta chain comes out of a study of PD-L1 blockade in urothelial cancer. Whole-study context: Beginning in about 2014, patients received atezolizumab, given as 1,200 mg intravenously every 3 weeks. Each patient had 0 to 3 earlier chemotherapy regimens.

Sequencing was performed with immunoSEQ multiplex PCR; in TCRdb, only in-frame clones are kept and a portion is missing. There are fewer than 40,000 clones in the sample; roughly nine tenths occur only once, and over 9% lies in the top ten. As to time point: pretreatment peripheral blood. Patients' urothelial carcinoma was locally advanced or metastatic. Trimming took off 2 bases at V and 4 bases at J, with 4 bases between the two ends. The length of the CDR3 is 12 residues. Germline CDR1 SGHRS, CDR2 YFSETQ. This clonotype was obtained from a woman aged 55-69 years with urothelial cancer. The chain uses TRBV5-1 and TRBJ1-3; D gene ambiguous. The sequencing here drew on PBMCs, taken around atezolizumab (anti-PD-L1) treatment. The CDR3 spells CASSFEGNTIYF. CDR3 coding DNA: TGCGCCAGCAGCTTTGAGGGAAACACCATATATTTT.